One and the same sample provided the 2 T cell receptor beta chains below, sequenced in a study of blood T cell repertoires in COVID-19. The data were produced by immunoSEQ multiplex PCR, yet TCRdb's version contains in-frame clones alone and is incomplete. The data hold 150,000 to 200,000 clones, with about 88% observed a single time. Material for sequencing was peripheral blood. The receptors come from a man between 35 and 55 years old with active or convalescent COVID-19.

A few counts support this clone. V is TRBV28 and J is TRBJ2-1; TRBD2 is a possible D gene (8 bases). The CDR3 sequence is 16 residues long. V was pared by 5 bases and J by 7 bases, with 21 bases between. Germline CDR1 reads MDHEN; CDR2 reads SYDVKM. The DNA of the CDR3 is TGTGCCAGCAGTGACCGGGAGGGGGCGGATAGGAATGAGCAGTTCTTC. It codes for CASSDREGADRNEQFF.

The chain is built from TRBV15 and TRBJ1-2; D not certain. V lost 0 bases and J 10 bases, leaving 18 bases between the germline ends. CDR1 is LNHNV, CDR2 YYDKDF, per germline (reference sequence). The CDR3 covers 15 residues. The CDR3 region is CATSRDLADFHPYTF. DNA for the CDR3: TGTGCCACCAGCAGAGATTTGGCAGATTTTCACCCCTACACCTTC.